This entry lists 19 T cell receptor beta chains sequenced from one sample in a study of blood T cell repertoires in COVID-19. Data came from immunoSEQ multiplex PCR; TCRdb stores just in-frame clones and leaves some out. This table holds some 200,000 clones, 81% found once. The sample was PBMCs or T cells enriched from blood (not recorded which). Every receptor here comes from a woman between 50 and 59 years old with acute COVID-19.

This CDR3 reads CASTPGVAGYKQETQYF. As DNA, the CDR3 is TGTGCCAGCACCCCTGGGGTAGCGGGTTATAAACAAGAGACCCAGTACTTC. The chain is built from TRBV27 and TRBJ2-5; 7 nucleotides align to TRBD2. The CDR3 spans 17 residues. After removal of 7 bases from V and 2 bases from J, the junction contained 16 bases not matched to a gene. Germline V gene lookup returns CDR1 MNHEY and CDR2 SMNVEV (reference sequence).

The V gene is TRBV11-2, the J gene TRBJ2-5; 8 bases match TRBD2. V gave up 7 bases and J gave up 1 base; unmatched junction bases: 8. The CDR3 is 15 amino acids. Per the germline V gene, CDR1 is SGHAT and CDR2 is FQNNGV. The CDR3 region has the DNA TGTGCCAGCACCCCTGTGGCGGGGGGCCAAGAGACCCAGTACTTC. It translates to CASTPVAGGQETQYF.

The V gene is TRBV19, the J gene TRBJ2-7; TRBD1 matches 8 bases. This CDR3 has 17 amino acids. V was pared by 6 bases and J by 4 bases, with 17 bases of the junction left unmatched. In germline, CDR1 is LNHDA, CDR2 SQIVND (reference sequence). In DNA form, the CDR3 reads TGTGCCAGTAGGGACGGAGGGGCTGGGCAGGGGGCTTACGAGCAGTACTTC. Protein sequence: CASRDGGAGQGAYEQYF.

For the CDR3, the DNA is TGTGCCAGCAGCCAGATCCAACTAGCGGGAGTTAGCAACGAGCAGTACTTC. Encoded protein: CASSQIQLAGVSNEQYF. This chain uses TRBV11-2 with TRBJ2-7, with TRBD2 matching over 11 bases. The ends lost 5 bases at V and 5 bases at J; junction bases unmatched: 14. The CDR3 length is 17 residues. The germline V gene encodes CDR1 SGHAT and CDR2 FQNNGV. Complete variable domain (other parts from reference TRBV11-2 and TRBJ2-7): EAGVAQSPRYKIIEKRQSVAFWCNPISGHATLYWYQQILGQGPKLLIQFQNNGVVDDSQLPKDRFSAERLKGVDSTLKIQPAKLEDSAVYLCASSQIQLAGVSNEQYFGPGTRLTVT.

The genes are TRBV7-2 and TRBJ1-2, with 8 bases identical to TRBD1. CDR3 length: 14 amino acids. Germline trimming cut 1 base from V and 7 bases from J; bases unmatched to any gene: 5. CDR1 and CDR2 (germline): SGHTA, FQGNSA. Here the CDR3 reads CASSLGQGAGGYTF. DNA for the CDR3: TGTGCCAGCAGCTTAGGCCAGGGGGCGGGTGGCTACACCTTC. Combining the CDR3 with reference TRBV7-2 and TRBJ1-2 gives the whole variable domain GAGVSQSPSNKVTEKGKDVELRCDPISGHTALYWYRQSLGQGLEFLIYFQGNSAPDKSGLPSDRFSAERTGGSVSTLTIQRTQQEDSAVYLCASSLGQGAGGYTFGSGTRLTVV.

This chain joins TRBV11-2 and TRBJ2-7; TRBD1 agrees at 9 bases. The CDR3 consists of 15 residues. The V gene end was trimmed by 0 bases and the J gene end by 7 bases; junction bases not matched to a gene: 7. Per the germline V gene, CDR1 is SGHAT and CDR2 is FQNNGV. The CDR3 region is CASSLDGGQGGEQYF. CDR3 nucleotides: TGTGCCAGCAGCTTAGATGGGGGACAGGGAGGGGAGCAGTACTTC.

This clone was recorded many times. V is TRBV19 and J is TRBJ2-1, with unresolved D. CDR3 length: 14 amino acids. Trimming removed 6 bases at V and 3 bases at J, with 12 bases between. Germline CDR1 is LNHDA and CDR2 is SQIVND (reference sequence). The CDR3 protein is CASSNPSNYNEQFF. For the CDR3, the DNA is TGTGCCAGTAGCAACCCGAGCAACTACAATGAGCAGTTCTTC. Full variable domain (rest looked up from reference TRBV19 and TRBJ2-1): DGGITQSPKYLFRKEGQNVTLSCEQNLNHDAMYWYRQDPGQGLRLIYYSQIVNDFQKGDIAEGYSVSREKKESFPLTVTSAQKNPTAFYLCASSNPSNYNEQFFGPGTRLTVL.

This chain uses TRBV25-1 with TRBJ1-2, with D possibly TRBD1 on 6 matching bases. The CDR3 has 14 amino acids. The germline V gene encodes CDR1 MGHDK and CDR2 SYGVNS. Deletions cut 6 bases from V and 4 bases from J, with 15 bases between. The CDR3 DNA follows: TGTGCCAGCAGGGAAGCGGGGGGCGGCTATGGCTACACCTTC. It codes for CASREAGGGYGYTF.

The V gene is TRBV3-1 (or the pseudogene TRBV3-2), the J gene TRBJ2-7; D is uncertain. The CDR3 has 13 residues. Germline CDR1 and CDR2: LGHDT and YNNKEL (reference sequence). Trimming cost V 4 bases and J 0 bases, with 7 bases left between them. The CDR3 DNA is TGTGCCAGCAGCCCTATAAGCTCCTACGAGCAGTACTTC. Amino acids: CASSPISSYEQYF.

The CDR3 sequence: CASSPTPGLVNTDTQYF. CDR3 nucleotide sequence: TGCGCCAGCAGCCCAACTCCGGGACTGGTAAACACAGATACGCAGTATTTT. The chain is built from TRBV5-1 and TRBJ2-3; tentatively, D is TRBD2 (6 bases). With 4 bases removed from V and 2 bases from J, the gap between germline ends came to 20 bases. Germline V lookup: CDR1 SGHRS, CDR2 YFSETQ. This CDR3 region has 17 residues. Together with reference TRBV5-1 and TRBJ2-3, the CDR3 gives the full variable domain: KAGVTQTPRYLIKTRGQQVTLSCSPISGHRSVSWYQQTPGQGLQFLFEYFSETQRNKGNFPGRFSGRQFSNSRSEMNVSTLELGDSALYLCASSPTPGLVNTDTQYFGPGTRLTVL.

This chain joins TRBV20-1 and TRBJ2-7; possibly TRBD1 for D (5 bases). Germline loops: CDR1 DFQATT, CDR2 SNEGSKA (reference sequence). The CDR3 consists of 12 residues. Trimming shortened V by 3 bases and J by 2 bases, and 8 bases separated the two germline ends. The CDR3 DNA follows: TGCAGTGCTAGTTTACAGGCCTACGAGCAGTACTTC. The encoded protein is CSASLQAYEQYF.

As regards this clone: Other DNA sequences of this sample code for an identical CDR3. CDR3 in DNA: TGTGCCATCAGTGTGGACAGGGTTGGCTACACCTTC. This translates into CAISVDRVGYTF. The genes are TRBV10-3 and TRBJ1-2; the match to TRBD1 covers 8 bases. This CDR3 has 12 amino acids. With V trimmed by 4 bases and J by 7 bases, 2 bases remained unmatched. Germline CDR1 is ENHRY and CDR2 is SYGVKD.

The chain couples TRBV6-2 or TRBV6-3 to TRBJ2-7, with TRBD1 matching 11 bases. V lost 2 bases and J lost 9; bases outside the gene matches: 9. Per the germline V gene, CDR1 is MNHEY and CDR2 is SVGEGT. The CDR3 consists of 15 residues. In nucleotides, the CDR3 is TGTGCCAGCAGTTACGCGACGGGACAGGGGGTTCTGCAGTACTTC. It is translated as CASSYATGQGVLQYF.

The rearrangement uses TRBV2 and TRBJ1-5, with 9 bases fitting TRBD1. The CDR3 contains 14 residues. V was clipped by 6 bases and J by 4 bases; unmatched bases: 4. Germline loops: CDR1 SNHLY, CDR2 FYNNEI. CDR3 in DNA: TGTGCCAGCAGCCTGGGACAGGGTAATCAGCCCCAGCATTTT. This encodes CASSLGQGNQPQHF.

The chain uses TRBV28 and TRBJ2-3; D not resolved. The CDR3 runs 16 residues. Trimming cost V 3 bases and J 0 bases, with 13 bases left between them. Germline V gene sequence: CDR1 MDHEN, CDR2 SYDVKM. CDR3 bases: TGTGCCAGCAGTTTTACCTACAAACTAAGCACAGATACGCAGTATTTT. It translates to CASSFTYKLSTDTQYF.

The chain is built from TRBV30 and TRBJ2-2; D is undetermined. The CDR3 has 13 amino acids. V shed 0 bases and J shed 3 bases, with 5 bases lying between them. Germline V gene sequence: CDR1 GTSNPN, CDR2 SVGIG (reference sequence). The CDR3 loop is CAWSVQYTGELFF. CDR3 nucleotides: TGTGCCTGGAGTGTTCAGTACACCGGGGAGCTGTTTTTT.

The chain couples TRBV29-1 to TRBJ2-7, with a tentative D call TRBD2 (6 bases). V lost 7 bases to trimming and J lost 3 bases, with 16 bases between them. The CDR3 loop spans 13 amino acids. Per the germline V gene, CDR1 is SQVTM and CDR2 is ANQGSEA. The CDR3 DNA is TGCAGCGACCAGGGAACCGGGGGCTACGAGCAGTACTTC. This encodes CSDQGTGGYEQYF.

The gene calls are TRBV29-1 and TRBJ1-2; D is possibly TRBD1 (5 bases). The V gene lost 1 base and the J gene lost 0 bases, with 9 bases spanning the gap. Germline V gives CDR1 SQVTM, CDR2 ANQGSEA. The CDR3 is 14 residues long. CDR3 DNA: TGCAGCGTTGAAGCAGGGAAAGCTAACTATGGCTACACCTTC. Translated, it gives CSVEAGKANYGYTF.

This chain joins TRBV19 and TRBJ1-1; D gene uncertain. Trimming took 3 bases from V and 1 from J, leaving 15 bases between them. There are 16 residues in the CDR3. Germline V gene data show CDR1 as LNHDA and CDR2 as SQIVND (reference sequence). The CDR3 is CASSMVVGVGNTEAFF. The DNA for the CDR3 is TGTGCCAGTAGTATGGTCGTCGGGGTCGGGAACACTGAAGCTTTCTTT.